The clone carrying this T cell receptor beta chain has more than one count but fewer than ten. Its antigen is still unknown. Germline assignment: CDR1 SGDLS and CDR2 YYNGEE. The V gene end was trimmed by 2 bases and the J gene end by 3 bases; junction bases not matched to a gene: 4. CDR3 length equals 15 residues. This entry is derived from a study of T cells in Graves' hyperthyroidism and ophthalmopathy. Ophthalmopathy patients all had a Clinical Activity Score of at least 3, a NOSPECS grade of at least 4 and disease under 3 months old. Exclusion criteria comprised uncontrolled infection, other autoimmune disease, pregnancy or lactation. Findings and caveats of the study: Median prediction lead before ophthalmopathy onset was 5.5 to 7 months with the model. In the blood, most expanded thyroid clonotypes above 0.001 appeared as well.

TCR beta CDR3 regions were amplified from RNA. HTBI primers were the set used in a first-round RT-PCR of the TCR CDR3. TCRdb passed the multiplex PCR reads through MiXCR, listing each CDR3 protein once. The sample shows approximately 300,000 distinct CDR3 sequences, 15% to 20% of them seen only once. Sequencing input: blood. This TCR came from a woman aged 55-70 years with Graves' ophthalmopathy. The chain carries TRBV9 and TRBJ2-3; TRBD2 matches at 9 bases. As DNA, the CDR3 is TGTGCCAGCAGCGTCGGCGGGAGGGTAACAGATACGCAGTATTTT. Translating it yields CASSVGGRVTDTQYF.